The 32 T cell receptor beta chains given below trace back to one sample, sequenced in a study of beta chain features in type 1 diabetes. Expressed TCRB transcripts were sequenced because the entire RNA isolate underwent reverse transcription. Using immunoSEQ multiplex PCR, the repertoire was profiled, and TCRdb retains in-frame clones only, with some absent. The data hold about 350,000 clones, with around 19% observed a single time. Sequenced: naive CD4+ T cells from blood. These receptors were collected from a woman between 18 and 30 years old in good health.

This chain joins TRBV4-2 and TRBJ2-5; D gene uncertain. The CDR3 covers 14 residues. CDR1 LGHNA and CDR2 YNFKEQ come from the germline V gene. Deletions cut 1 base from V and 2 bases from J, with 8 bases between. The CDR3: CASSQAATQETQYF. CDR3 sequence (DNA): TGTGCCAGCAGCCAAGCTGCTACGCAAGAGACCCAGTACTTC.

This clone was seen only a few times. The rearrangement joins TRBV29-1 to TRBJ2-1; TRBD1 aligns across 9 bases. Looked up from germline, CDR1 is SQVTM and CDR2 is ANQGSEA. V lost 6 bases, J lost 4 bases, and 7 bases stayed unmatched. The CDR3 is 14 amino acids. CDR3 nucleotides: TGCAGCGTACCCCGGGACAGGGCTTACAATGAGCAGTTCTTC. Translated, it gives CSVPRDRAYNEQFF.

The rearrangement uses TRBV11-2 and TRBJ2-7; the match to TRBD2 covers 10 bases. The V gene's germline CDR1 is SGHAT and CDR2 FQNNGV. V trimming: 0 bases; J trimming: 7 bases; junction bases outside the gene matches: 6. The CDR3 is 15 residues long. CDR3 nucleotides: TGTGCCAGCAGCTTAGATCTAGCGGGAGAGAGGGAGCAGTACTTC. It codes for CASSLDLAGEREQYF.

The chain is built from TRBV9 and TRBJ2-3; 13 positions match TRBD2. The ends lost 6 bases at V and 1 base at J; junction bases unmatched: 5. CDR3 length: 16 residues. Germline V gene data show CDR1 as SGDLS and CDR2 as YYNGEE. CDR3 bases: TGTGCCAGCACCTTAGGGACTAGCGGGGGCACAGATACGCAGTATTTT. As protein: CASTLGTSGGTDTQYF.

The table lists this clone with a count of one. V gene TRBV5-1 combines with J gene TRBJ2-5; tentative D call: TRBD2 (7 bases). Looked up from germline, CDR1 is SGHRS and CDR2 is YFSETQ. Deletions cut 0 bases from V and 3 bases from J, with 12 bases between. This CDR3 is 15 amino acids long. CDR3 sequence: CASSLVRGGEETQYF. DNA for the CDR3: TGCGCCAGCAGCTTGGTACGAGGGGGGGAAGAGACCCAGTACTTC. The whole variable domain, filled in from reference TRBV5-1 and TRBJ2-5, reads KAGVTQTPRYLIKTRGQQVTLSCSPISGHRSVSWYQQTPGQGLQFLFEYFSETQRNKGNFPGRFSGRQFSNSRSEMNVSTLELGDSALYLCASSLVRGGEETQYFGPGTRLLVL.

The rearrangement joins TRBV4-2 to TRBJ2-1; TRBD1 matches at 11 bases. There are 16 residues in the CDR3. With V trimmed by 4 bases and J by 8 bases, 10 bases remained unmatched. Germline loops: CDR1 LGHNA, CDR2 YNFKEQ. DNA for the CDR3: TGTGCCAGCAGCCGACACCCGGGACAGGGGGTGTATGAGCAGTTCTTC. It translates to CASSRHPGQGVYEQFF.

This clone was detected a few times. This chain uses TRBV5-6 with TRBJ2-4, with 7 bases aligning to TRBD2. Looked up from germline, CDR1 is SGHDT and CDR2 is YYEEEE. V was pared by 0 bases and J by 9 bases, with 3 bases of the junction left unmatched. The CDR3 runs 13 residues. Here the CDR3 reads CASSLEASGIQYF. The CDR3 DNA reads TGTGCCAGCAGCTTGGAGGCTAGCGGCATTCAGTACTTC.

The sample holds one count of this clone. V is TRBV2 and J is TRBJ2-5, with a tentative D call TRBD1 (6 bases). Germline V CDR1 and CDR2: SNHLY, FYNNEI. V lost 5 bases to trimming and J lost 2 bases, with 12 bases between them. The CDR3 has 14 residues. Here the CDR3 reads CASSISTGQETQYF. CDR3 sequence (DNA): TGTGCCAGCAGTATTTCTACAGGGCAAGAGACCCAGTACTTC. Together with reference TRBV2 and TRBJ2-5, the CDR3 gives the full variable domain: EPEVTQTPSHQVTQMGQEVILRCVPISNHLYFYWYRQILGQKVEFLVSFYNNEISEKSEIFDDQFSVERPDGSNFTLKIRSTKLEDSAMYFCASSISTGQETQYFGPGTRLLVL.

This chain joins TRBV9 and TRBJ1-1; no reliable D call. CDR3 length: 13 residues. Trimming shortened V by 3 bases and J by 1 base, and 7 bases separated the two germline ends. The germline gives CDR1 SGDLS, CDR2 YYNGEE. CDR3 sequence: CASSGRENTEAFF. For the CDR3, the DNA is TGTGCCAGCAGCGGACGGGAGAACACTGAAGCTTTCTTT.

This clone has more than one count but fewer than ten. J is TRBJ2-1 and V is TRBV29-1; 7 nucleotides line up with TRBD1. V lost 8 bases, J lost 2 bases, and 6 bases stayed unmatched. This CDR3 has 13 amino acids. Germline V gives CDR1 SQVTM, CDR2 ANQGSEA. The CDR3 sequence: CSTDRVAYNEQFF. DNA of the CDR3: TGCAGCACCGACAGGGTCGCCTACAATGAGCAGTTCTTC.

This chain links TRBV29-1 with TRBJ2-3; TRBD2 aligns across 10 bases. Germline-derived CDR1 and CDR2 are SQVTM and ANQGSEA. CDR3 length equals 15 residues. The trim removed 2 bases at V and 6 bases at J, leaving 8 bases unmatched. DNA for the CDR3: TGCAGCGTTGAACATAGCGGGAGGTATACGGATACGCAGTATTTT. It translates to CSVEHSGRYTDTQYF.

This clone was counted between two and nine times. This chain connects TRBV7-3 to TRBJ1-6; D uncertain. Germline V lookup: CDR1 SGHTA, CDR2 FQGTGA. The CDR3 spans 13 residues. The ends were cut back, 1 base at V and 7 bases at J, with 5 bases in the middle. CDR3 region: CASSLISNSPLHF. The CDR3 bases are TGTGCCAGCAGCTTAATTTCGAATTCACCCCTCCACTTT.

The chain recombines TRBV20-1 with TRBJ2-4; 7 bases match TRBD1. V shed 6 bases and J 13 bases; nucleotides not matched to a gene: 9. This CDR3 comprises 11 residues. Germline loops: CDR1 DFQATT, CDR2 SNEGSKA (reference sequence). The CDR3 DNA reads as TGCAGTGCCTTGGAGAGGGACAGACAGTACTTC. Protein: CSALERDRQYF.

The chain employs TRBV6-5 and TRBJ1-2; possible D gene TRBD1, 5 bases. The CDR3 has 13 amino acids. Germline CDR1 MNHEY, CDR2 SVGAGI. V was trimmed by 6 bases and J by 7 bases, leaving 15 bases between them. CDR3 amino acids: CASRPNRILGYTF. Written as DNA, the CDR3 is TGTGCCAGCAGGCCAAACAGGATCCTTGGCTACACCTTC.

The sample holds a few counts of this clone. In DNA, the CDR3 is TGCAGCGGCGGGACAGGGGTGGGGACCCAGTACTTC. It is translated as CSGGTGVGTQYF. The chain links TRBV29-1 to TRBJ2-5; the match to TRBD1 covers 10 bases. With 7 bases clipped from V and 7 bases from J, the junction kept 6 bases outside the gene matches. CDR3 length equals 12 residues. Per the germline V gene, CDR1 is SQVTM and CDR2 is ANQGSEA. Looking up the rest from reference TRBV29-1 and TRBJ2-5 gives the full variable domain: SAVISQKPSRDICQRGTSLTIQCQVDSQVTMMFWYRQQPGQSLTLIATANQGSEATYESGFVIDKFPISRPNLTFSTLTVSNMSPEDSSIYLCSGGTGVGTQYFGPGTRLLVL.

This clone occurred a few times. The rearrangement joins TRBV7-2 to TRBJ2-1; D is undetermined. The CDR3 runs to 11 residues. CDR1 is SGHTA, CDR2 FQGNSA, per germline. The V end was cut by 5 bases, the J end by 9 bases, with 8 bases between. The chain's CDR3 is CASSPFPEQFF. The CDR3 DNA follows: TGTGCCAGCAGCCCCTTCCCTGAGCAGTTCTTC.

The rearrangement joins TRBV7-3 to TRBJ2-5, with TRBD2 as a possible D gene (7 bases). Germline-derived CDR1 and CDR2 are SGHTA and FQGTGA. There are 14 residues in the CDR3. Trimming removed 5 bases at V and 5 bases at J, with 15 bases between. The CDR3 DNA follows: TGTGCCAGCAGCCCAGATCGGGGGGCCGAGACCCAGTACTTC. This gives the protein CASSPDRGAETQYF.

This clone has a handful of counts. CDR3 in DNA: TGTGCCAGCAGTGCTGAGGGAGGCGTAGGTGAGCAGTTCTTC. This gives the protein CASSAEGGVGEQFF. The chain employs TRBV2 and TRBJ2-1; the D gene is possibly TRBD2 (6 bases). Germline V lookup: CDR1 SNHLY, CDR2 FYNNEI. The CDR3 spans 14 residues. V was cut by 4 bases and J by 9 bases, with 16 bases left in between. Full variable domain (rest looked up from reference TRBV2 and TRBJ2-1): EPEVTQTPSHQVTQMGQEVILRCVPISNHLYFYWYRQILGQKVEFLVSFYNNEISEKSEIFDDQFSVERPDGSNFTLKIRSTKLEDSAMYFCASSAEGGVGEQFFGPGTRLTVL.

This clone was picked up a small number of times. The CDR3 loop reads CASTRWRPPAETQYF. The CDR3 bases are TGTGCCAGCACCAGGTGGAGGCCTCCGGCGGAGACCCAGTACTTC. This rearrangement joins TRBV21-1 to TRBJ2-5; the table calls TRBD2, which could not be checked here. TRBV21-1 is a pseudogene. This CDR3 comprises 15 residues.

The V call is TRBV5-4, the J call TRBJ1-6, with D possibly being TRBD1 (6 bases). CDR3 size: 16 residues. Germline CDR1 is SGHNT and CDR2 is YYREEE (reference sequence). The V gene lost 4 bases and the J gene lost 10 bases, with 21 bases spanning the gap. The CDR3 coding sequence is TGTGCCAGCAGCATAGACCCCCGAGGGGACACCTCACCCCTCCACTTT. This sequence encodes CASSIDPRGDTSPLHF. Supplemented by reference TRBV5-4 and TRBJ1-6, the full variable domain reads ETGVTQSPTHLIKTRGQQVTLRCSSQSGHNTVSWYQQALGQGPQFIFQYYREEENGRGNFPPRFSGLQFPNYSSELNVNALELDDSALYLCASSIDPRGDTSPLHFGNGTRLTVT.

The chain recombines TRBV9 with TRBJ1-2, with D tentatively TRBD1 (5 bases). Germline V CDR1 and CDR2: SGDLS, YYNGEE. CDR3 size: 15 residues. V was cut by 0 bases and J by 8 bases, with 17 bases left in between. The CDR3 loop reads CASSVESWGDGGYTF. In DNA, the CDR3 is TGTGCCAGCAGCGTAGAATCGTGGGGGGACGGCGGCTACACCTTC.

The chain couples TRBV11-3 to TRBJ2-3; perhaps TRBD2 as D (5 bases). The CDR3 sequence is 17 residues long. V was pared by 4 bases and J by 4 bases, with 21 bases between. The germline V gene has CDR1 SGHNT and CDR2 YENEEA. The CDR3 nucleotides read TGTGCCAGCAGCTCAGGCAGTGGGTATGGTAGCGCAGATACGCAGTATTTT. Protein product: CASSSGSGYGSADTQYF.

The chain links TRBV7-9 to TRBJ1-5, with D unresolved. In germline, CDR1 is SEHNR, CDR2 FQNEAQ (reference sequence). The V gene lost 5 bases and the J gene lost 7 bases, with 12 bases spanning the gap. The CDR3 contains 13 residues. The CDR3 coding sequence is TGTGCCAGCAGCCCCCGGATCGGGCAGCCCCAGCATTTT. Translating it yields CASSPRIGQPQHF.

V gene TRBV4-3 combines with J gene TRBJ1-2; 7 bases are shared with TRBD1. Germline trimming cut 1 base from V and 4 bases from J; bases unmatched to any gene: 9. The V gene's germline CDR1 is LGHNA and CDR2 YSLEER. There are 16 residues in the CDR3. The CDR3 spells CASSQGIQTGIYGYTF. Written as DNA, the CDR3 is TGCGCCAGCAGCCAAGGCATCCAGACAGGGATCTATGGCTACACCTTC.

Regarding this clone: The same CDR3 is also encoded by other DNA sequences in this sample. The chain has TRBV9 and TRBJ2-5, with D maybe TRBD2 (7 bases). CDR3 length: 14 amino acids. Trimming cost V 0 bases and J 5 bases, with 11 bases left between them. The germline V gene has CDR1 SGDLS and CDR2 YYNGEE. The CDR3 here is CASSVGGGPETQYF. DNA of the CDR3: TGTGCCAGCAGCGTAGGGGGGGGGCCGGAGACCCAGTACTTC.

This chain links TRBV10-3 with TRBJ2-2, with a weak D call TRBD2 (5 bases). V was cut by 10 bases and J by 6 bases, with 15 bases left in between. CDR1 is ENHRY, CDR2 SYGVKD, per germline. The CDR3 totals 13 residues. Written as DNA, the CDR3 is TGTGCCACCTCGAGTAGCGAACCCGGGGAGCTGTTTTTT. Protein: CATSSSEPGELFF.

This clone came up a few times. CDR3 coding DNA: TGTGCCAGCAGGTCACAGGGGCCCCAGCATTTT. Its translation: CASRSQGPQHF. The chain is built from TRBV6-6 and TRBJ1-5, with TRBD1 as a possible D gene (6 bases). Germline assignment: CDR1 MNHNY and CDR2 SVGAGI (reference sequence). The CDR3 loop spans 11 amino acids. Between the trimmed V and J ends, which lost 6 bases and 9 bases, there was a span of 9 bases.

This clone was found a few times. This chain uses TRBV5-4 with TRBJ2-3, with D perhaps matching TRBD1 (5 bases). V lost 5 bases, J lost 2 bases, and 12 bases lay in between. The CDR3 loop spans 14 amino acids. CDR1 is SGHNT, CDR2 YYREEE, per germline (reference sequence). This CDR3 is CASRSPGITDTQYF. CDR3 sequence (DNA): TGTGCCAGCAGGTCCCCAGGGATCACAGATACGCAGTATTTT.

J is TRBJ1-1 and V is TRBV11-3; no reliable D call. Per germline, CDR1 SGHNT and CDR2 YENEEA. V was clipped by 5 bases and J by 3 bases, with 10 bases between them. The CDR3 is made up of 13 amino acids. In DNA form, the CDR3 reads TGTGCCAGCAGCGCGAGGAGGGACACTGAAGCTTTCTTT. Its protein product is CASSARRDTEAFF.

In its sample, this clone was seen a few times. This rearrangement joins TRBV5-6 to TRBJ2-7, with TRBD1 identical over 8 bases. J gave up 4 bases and V 3 bases, and 9 bases lay outside the gene matches. The CDR3 length is 15 residues. Germline CDR1 reads SGHDT; CDR2 reads YYEEEE. In DNA, the CDR3 is TGTGCCAGCAGCTCTCCGGGACAGGTAATTTACGAGCAGTACTTC. It translates to CASSSPGQVIYEQYF.

This clone was observed a few times. The chain uses TRBV5-4 and TRBJ2-7, with D possibly matching TRBD2 (5 bases). CDR1 and CDR2 from the germline V gene are SGHNT and YYREEE (reference sequence). The CDR3 is made up of 14 amino acids. The V end lost 1 base, the J end lost 5 bases, and 13 bases lay between the germline ends. The CDR3: CASSLRTLGNEQYF. The DNA of the CDR3 is TGTGCCAGCAGCTTGCGGACTCTGGGAAACGAGCAGTACTTC. The entire variable domain, with the rest obtained from reference TRBV5-4 and TRBJ2-7, is as follows: ETGVTQSPTHLIKTRGQQVTLRCSSQSGHNTVSWYQQALGQGPQFIFQYYREEENGRGNFPPRFSGLQFPNYSSELNVNALELDDSALYLCASSLRTLGNEQYFGPGTRLTVT.

The chain links TRBV14 to TRBJ1-1; D not certain. Germline CDR1 SGHDN, CDR2 FVKESK. The germline V and J ends were trimmed by 5 bases and 3 bases, with 10 bases remaining between them. The CDR3 sequence is 13 residues long. In DNA form, the CDR3 reads TGTGCCAGCAGCAAGAGCCTAGACACTGAAGCTTTCTTT. This sequence encodes CASSKSLDTEAFF.